Described below is a single TCR beta chain sequence and its context. This entry comes from a study of blood T cell repertoires in COVID-19. Across the study: There were acute and convalescent COVID-19 samples, and they came from the United States, Italy and Spain. Sources were T cells, B-cell-depleted T cells, or PBMCs; the material itself was cDNA or gDNA.

The germline CDR1 and CDR2 sequences are KGHSY and FQNENV. CDR3 length: 14 residues. Trimming stripped 2 bases from V and 4 bases from J, with 9 bases between. Profiled with immunoSEQ multiplex PCR; TCRdb holds only in-frame clones, not every one. There are 150,000 to 200,000 clones in the sample; 70% to 85% occur only once, and about 5.5% lies in the top ten. The receptor was derived from a woman in her twenties or thirties with acute or convalescent COVID-19. Sequenced: peripheral blood. V usage is TRBV16 and J usage is TRBJ1-5, with D possibly being TRBD1 (5 bases). DNA for the CDR3: TGTGCCAGCAGCCAAAGGGGTCGTAATCAGCCCCAGCATTTT. Protein: CASSQRGRNQPQHF.